This record covers a single T cell receptor (beta chain). Time point defined: cycle 4 day 1 (C4D1), after more than 5 weeks of nivolumab. Patients all relapsed after autologous stem cell transplantation, and there was variation in brentuximab vedotin exposure. Germline V gives CDR1 SGHDT, CDR2 YYEEEE. The J segment lost 3 bases and the V segment lost 4 bases, leaving 2 bases of the junction unmatched. The CDR3 is made up of 13 amino acids. This specimen comes from a study of PD-1 blockade in classical Hodgkin lymphoma. TCRdb's copy holds only in-frame clones and misses some; the assay was immunoSEQ multiplex PCR. The sample includes tens of thousands of clones, approximately 85% of them seen just once.

The TCR sequence derives from a human donor with classical Hodgkin lymphoma. This sample comprised peripheral blood mononuclear cells (PBMCs), obtained before the fourth cycle of nivolumab. The chain has TRBV5-6 and TRBJ2-7, with 9 bases lining up with TRBD1. The CDR3 DNA sequence: TGTGCCAGCAGCCCGGACAGGGGCTACGAGCAGTACGTC. This encodes CASSPDRGYEQYV.